This T cell receptor (beta chain) emerged from a study of post-analysis software for immune sequencing data. In its sample, this clonotype was seen a few times. Germline and junction disagree at one end, which may indicate a read error. Incorporated into the TCR beta cDNA libraries were unique molecular identifiers, which served to reduce PCR and sequencing biases. TCRdb fed the PCR reads into MiXCR, producing one record per CDR3 protein. The top ten hold approximately 1.7% of the sample, which has 450,000 to 650,000 distinct CDR3 sequences, 44% seen once. The receptor's source is a girl aged 10 to 17 with multiple sclerosis. The specimen sequenced was blood.

The CDR3 DNA sequence: TGTGCCAGCAATTTATCCGACAGGGGGGAGGTGGCGAGTGAAAAACTGTTTTTT. This gives the protein CASNLSDRGEVASEKLFF. V is TRBV27 and J is TRBJ1-4, with TRBD1 matching over 9 bases. The CDR3 length is 18 residues. Germline V gene sequence: CDR1 MNHEY, CDR2 SMNVEV (reference sequence).